One sample yielded the 23 T cell receptor beta chains listed below, sequenced in a study of cytomegalovirus exposure and HLA in healthy donors. 13 Jbeta primers and 60 Vbeta primers were used for the PCR. Here immunoSEQ multiplex PCR was the method, and the copy in TCRdb shows in-frame clones only, minus some. The table includes over 150,000 clones, around 73% detected once. Sequenced material: PBMCs. These receptors all come from a woman aged 25 to 39 in good health and CMV-seronegative.

This clone was recorded a few times. V is TRBV7-9 and J is TRBJ2-3, with D perhaps matching TRBD2 (5 bases). From germline, CDR1 is SEHNR and CDR2 FQNEAQ (reference sequence). V dropped 1 base and J dropped 4 bases, with 18 bases sitting between them. The CDR3 covers 17 residues. CDR3 sequence (DNA): TGTGCCAGCAGCTTAGACTATAGGCGTCGGGGTGCAGATACGCAGTATTTT. This encodes CASSLDYRRRGADTQYF.

This clone was picked up one time. The CDR3 here is CASSLAGGGFRGYTF. CDR3 bases: TGTGCCAGCAGCTTAGCGGGTGGGGGGTTCCGTGGCTACACCTTC. This sequence joins TRBV11-2 and TRBJ1-2; D may be TRBD1 (5 bases). Deletions cut 1 base from V and 7 bases from J, with 16 bases between. From germline, CDR1 is SGHAT and CDR2 FQNNGV. The CDR3 consists of 15 residues.

This clone is a singleton in its sample. The chain joins TRBV7-2 to TRBJ2-5; 8 positions match TRBD1. This CDR3 has 17 residues. Germline lookup yields CDR1 SGHTA and CDR2 FQGNSA. The trim removed 2 bases at V and 5 bases at J, leaving 13 bases unmatched. Here the CDR3 DNA reads TGTGCCAGCAGCTTATACAGGGGGGCGTCAGGCGTTGAGACCCAGTACTTC. Its translation: CASSLYRGASGVETQYF.

The chain couples TRBV29-1 to TRBJ2-5, with D possibly matching TRBD2 (6 bases). V was trimmed by 8 bases and J by 1 base, leaving 14 bases between them. There are 13 residues in the CDR3. Germline V gene sequence: CDR1 SQVTM, CDR2 ANQGSEA. The CDR3 loop reads CSHAGLLQETQYF. CDR3 DNA sequence: TGCAGCCATGCGGGACTCCTCCAAGAGACCCAGTACTTC.

The chain recombines TRBV6-5 with TRBJ1-1; no clear D gene. CDR3 length: 14 residues. Trimming shortened V by 5 bases and J by 0 bases, and 10 bases separated the two germline ends. CDR1 is MNHEY and CDR2 is SVGAGI in the germline V gene. CDR3 amino acids: CASSELTLNTEAFF. The CDR3 DNA sequence: TGTGCCAGCAGTGAGCTTACCTTGAACACTGAAGCTTTCTTT.

The rearrangement links TRBV5-6 to TRBJ1-2; the D gene is possibly TRBD1 (6 bases). From germline, CDR1 is SGHDT and CDR2 YYEEEE. The CDR3 totals 15 residues. The germline V and J ends were trimmed by 4 bases and 3 bases, with 16 bases remaining between them. This chain's CDR3 is CASSHIAQGYYGYTF. For the CDR3, the DNA is TGTGCCAGCAGCCACATTGCTCAGGGGTACTATGGCTACACCTTC.

The chain is built from TRBV2 and TRBJ1-6; TRBD1 matches 7 bases. Trimming removed 10 bases from V and 0 bases from J; junction bases left unmatched: 6. The V gene's germline CDR1 is SNHLY and CDR2 FYNNEI. This CDR3 spans 15 amino acids. CDR3 nucleotides: TGTGCCACCACGGCAGGGGGCTCCTATAATTCACCCCTCCACTTT. It yields the protein CATTAGGSYNSPLHF.

The gene calls are TRBV7-9 and TRBJ2-5; D perhaps matches TRBD2 (6 bases). CDR3 length: 14 amino acids. Trimming pared 3 bases from V and 7 bases from J, leaving 15 bases between. Germline assignment: CDR1 SEHNR and CDR2 FQNEAQ (reference sequence). CDR3 DNA: TGTGCCAGCAGCTTGGTGGGGCGGGGAGCGACCCAGTACTTC. This translates into CASSLVGRGATQYF. Looking up the rest from reference TRBV7-9 and TRBJ2-5 gives the full variable domain: DTGVSQNPRHKITKRGQNVTFRCDPISEHNRLYWYRQTLGQGPEFLTYFQNEAQLEKSRLLSDRFSAERPKGSFSTLEIQRTEQGDSAMYLCASSLVGRGATQYFGPGTRLLVL.

About this clone itself: One end of the junction fails to match germline, which may point to a read error. J is TRBJ1-2 and V is TRBV9; D is undetermined. Per germline, CDR1 SGDLS and CDR2 YYNGEE. This CDR3 has 16 amino acids. The CDR3 sequence is CASSVALDGNNYGYPF. DNA for the CDR3: TGTGCCAGCAGCGTAGCTTTAGACGGTAATAACTATGGCTACCCCTTC.

This clone was detected only a few times. The chain links TRBV27 to TRBJ2-7; 7 nucleotides align to TRBD2. CDR3 size: 15 residues. V dropped 2 bases and J dropped 3; count of bases not matched to a gene: 7. Germline values: CDR1 MNHEY, CDR2 SMNVEV (reference sequence). This chain's CDR3 is CASSLQAGVGYEQYF. The CDR3 DNA reads as TGTGCCAGCAGTTTACAGGCGGGAGTGGGCTACGAGCAGTACTTC.

The J gene is TRBJ2-1, the V gene TRBV5-1, with D unresolved. V lost 0 bases, J lost 6 bases, and 16 bases lay in between. Germline-derived CDR1 and CDR2 are SGHRS and YFSETQ. The CDR3 is 16 residues long. The CDR3 region has the DNA TGCGCCAGCAGCTTGGCCCCCACATTGAGGCTCAATGAGCAGTTCTTC. Protein: CASSLAPTLRLNEQFF.

The V and J genes are TRBV30 and TRBJ2-7, with a possible D match to TRBD2 (6 bases). The V gene's germline CDR1 is GTSNPN and CDR2 SVGIG (reference sequence). The CDR3 is 13 amino acids. Trimming left V 0 bases short and J 5 bases short, with 11 bases between. The CDR3 bases are TGTGCCTGGAGTGTACTAGCCTCGGACGAGCAGTACTTC. It is translated as CAWSVLASDEQYF.

In this sample, this clone turned up a few times. CDR3 DNA: TGTGCCATCAGCCGCACGGCGGCGACCTACGAGCAGTACTTC. It codes for CAISRTAATYEQYF. This rearrangement joins TRBV10-3 to TRBJ2-7, with D unresolved. The germline V gene encodes CDR1 ENHRY and CDR2 SYGVKD. V was shortened by 6 bases and J by 2 bases, with 14 bases between the two germline ends. The CDR3 is made up of 14 amino acids.

V and J are TRBV11-2 and TRBJ1-1; D unclear. This CDR3 is 13 amino acids long. Germline CDR1 reads SGHAT; CDR2 reads FQNNGV. Trimming cost V 3 bases and J 0 bases, with 5 bases left between them. The CDR3 loop reads CASSFGLNTEAFF. CDR3 DNA: TGTGCCAGCAGCTTCGGGTTGAACACTGAAGCTTTCTTT.

The sample holds one count of this clone. The chain couples TRBV19 to TRBJ1-6, with TRBD1 identical over 7 bases. The CDR3 has 14 residues. V lost 3 bases, J lost 13 bases, and 9 bases stayed unmatched. The germline V gene has CDR1 LNHDA and CDR2 SQIVND (reference sequence). Here the CDR3 reads CASSISGTVTPLHF. The DNA of the CDR3 is TGTGCCAGTAGTATCTCCGGGACAGTGACTCCCCTCCACTTT.

V is TRBV5-1 and J is TRBJ1-1, with D perhaps TRBD1 (6 bases). Trimming pared 4 bases from V and 4 bases from J, leaving 11 bases between. This CDR3 spans 13 amino acids. Germline V gives CDR1 SGHRS, CDR2 YFSETQ. The CDR3 DNA follows: TGCGCCAGCAGCGGGGGCGGGGGCACTGAAGCTTTCTTT. Translated: CASSGGGGTEAFF.

V and J are TRBV5-1 and TRBJ1-1; D is perhaps TRBD1 (6 bases). With 3 bases removed from V and 1 base from J, the gap between germline ends came to 16 bases. Germline V CDR1 and CDR2: SGHRS, YFSETQ. This CDR3 region has 16 residues. CDR3 protein: CASSSTDRRKNTEAFF. CDR3 nucleotides: TGCGCCAGCAGCTCTACAGACAGGAGAAAGAACACTGAAGCTTTCTTT. Variable domain in full (rest from reference TRBV5-1 and TRBJ1-1): KAGVTQTPRYLIKTRGQQVTLSCSPISGHRSVSWYQQTPGQGLQFLFEYFSETQRNKGNFPGRFSGRQFSNSRSEMNVSTLELGDSALYLCASSSTDRRKNTEAFFGQGTRLTVV.

The gene calls are TRBV19 and TRBJ2-3, with D tentatively TRBD2 (5 bases). V dropped 4 bases and J dropped 0 bases, with 11 bases sitting between them. The germline V gene encodes CDR1 LNHDA and CDR2 SQIVND (reference sequence). CDR3 length: 15 residues. As DNA, the CDR3 is TGTGCCAGTAGTAATCTCGGACTGAGCACAGATACGCAGTATTTT. Amino acid sequence: CASSNLGLSTDTQYF.

This chain uses TRBV2 with TRBJ2-1, with TRBD2 identical over 13 bases. Germline V gives CDR1 SNHLY, CDR2 FYNNEI. There are 16 residues in the CDR3. V trimming: 2 bases; J trimming: 9 bases; junction bases outside the gene matches: 7. CDR3 DNA sequence: TGTGCCAGCAGTGAATACGGGACTAGCGGGATCACTGAGCAGTTCTTC. Translating it yields CASSEYGTSGITEQFF.

The J gene is TRBJ2-7, the V gene TRBV4-1; tentative D call: TRBD1 (6 bases). Per the germline V gene, CDR1 is MGHRA and CDR2 is YSYEKL. Trimming shortened V by 0 bases and J by 2 bases, and 14 bases separated the two germline ends. This CDR3 region has 16 residues. CDR3 nucleotide sequence: TGCGCCAGCAGCCAAGAAACACAGGGATTCACCTACGAGCAGTACTTC. This sequence encodes CASSQETQGFTYEQYF.

J is TRBJ2-7 and V is TRBV7-2; 13 bases line up with TRBD2. The V segment lost 5 bases and the J segment 2 bases; nucleotides outside the gene matches: 3. The CDR3 is 15 amino acids. Germline values: CDR1 SGHTA, CDR2 FQGNSA. As DNA, the CDR3 is TGTGCCAGCAGCCGAACTAGCGGGGGGGCCTACGAGCAGTACTTC. Protein product: CASSRTSGGAYEQYF. The complete variable domain, with remaining parts taken from reference TRBV7-2 and TRBJ2-7, reads GAGVSQSPSNKVTEKGKDVELRCDPISGHTALYWYRQSLGQGLEFLIYFQGNSAPDKSGLPSDRFSAERTGGSVSTLTIQRTQQEDSAVYLCASSRTSGGAYEQYFGPGTRLTVT.

This chain links TRBV18 with TRBJ1-1, with a possible D match to TRBD1 (6 bases). The germline CDR1 and CDR2 sequences are KGHSH and LQKENI. Trimming removed 2 bases from V and 5 bases from J, with 15 bases in between. The length of the CDR3 is 15 residues. This chain's CDR3 is CASSPLSGEGTEAFF. DNA of the CDR3: TGTGCCAGCTCACCATTATCAGGGGAAGGGACTGAAGCTTTCTTT.

Note on this clone: Other DNA sequences in the same sample also yield this CDR3. V and J are TRBV18 and TRBJ2-1, with 8 bases that match TRBD1. Trimming took 2 bases from V and 6 from J; bases not matched to a gene: 0. The CDR3 has 13 amino acids. The germline V gene has CDR1 KGHSH and CDR2 LQKENI. The DNA of the CDR3 is TGTGCCAGCTCACCAGACAGGGGCAATGAGCAGTTCTTC. Amino acid sequence: CASSPDRGNEQFF.